This TCR beta chain was profiled in a study of shared clonotypes between healthy human individuals. Looking at the study overall: Participating donors consisted of a couple of women and a few men aged 18 to 49. Study outcomes and limitations: Roughly 4.7% was the fraction of naive CD4 clonotypes found shared across a handful of donors.

Regarding this clone: Its antigen is not identified.

This CDR3 is 15 amino acids long. Germline V CDR1 and CDR2: SEHNR, FQNEAQ (reference sequence). Germline trimming cut 1 base from V and 2 bases from J; bases unmatched to any gene: 2. The data were produced by immunoSEQ multiplex PCR, yet TCRdb's version contains in-frame clones alone and is incomplete. The sample records around 2,000,000 clones, about 95% being singletons. The naive CD8 subset, CD45RO-negative cells positively selected for CCR7, excluded terminally differentiated effector memory CD45RA+ cells. Sequences were obtained from naive CD8+ T cells sorted from blood. This chain uses TRBV7-9 with TRBJ2-5; 9 bases map to TRBD1. The receptor comes from a man younger than 35 in good health. The DNA for the CDR3 is TGTGCCAGCAGCTTAGGGACAGGGGAGCAAGAGACCCAGTACTTC. It specifies CASSLGTGEQETQYF.